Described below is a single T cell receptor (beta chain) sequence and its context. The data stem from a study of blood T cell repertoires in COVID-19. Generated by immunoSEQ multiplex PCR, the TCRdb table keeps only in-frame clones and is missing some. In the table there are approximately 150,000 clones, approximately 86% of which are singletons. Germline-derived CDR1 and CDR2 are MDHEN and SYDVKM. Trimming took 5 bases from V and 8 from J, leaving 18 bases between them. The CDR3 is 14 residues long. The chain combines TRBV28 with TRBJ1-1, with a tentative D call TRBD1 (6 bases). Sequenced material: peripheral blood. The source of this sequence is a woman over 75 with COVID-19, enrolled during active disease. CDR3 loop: CASSILGAVTEAFF. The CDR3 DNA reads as TGTGCCAGCAGTATCTTGGGGGCGGTCACAGAAGCTTTCTTT.